This passage covers 22 T cell receptor beta chains from one sample sequenced in a study of T cell responses to AZD1222 COVID-19 vaccine. Assay used: immunoSEQ multiplex PCR; TCRdb lists only in-frame clones, some missing. The sample lists some 120,000 clones, 85% to 95% occurring once. Sequences were derived from peripheral blood, sampled on day 0 of AZD1222 vaccination. The receptors stem from an adult in good health.

Of note for this clone: Distinct nucleotide sequences in the sample also encode this CDR3. The chain links TRBV5-1 to TRBJ2-7; 7 bases align to TRBD1. With V trimmed by 0 bases and J by 2 bases, 2 bases remained unmatched. CDR3 size: 14 residues. Germline assignment: CDR1 SGHRS and CDR2 YFSETQ. CDR3 coding DNA: TGCGCCAGCAGCTTGGAGCAGGGGGCCTACGAGCAGTACTTC. Its protein product is CASSLEQGAYEQYF.

This clone was counted between two and nine times. The chain links TRBV5-6 to TRBJ1-1; D not certain. Trimming stripped 2 bases from V and 1 base from J, with 6 bases between. This CDR3 has 13 amino acids. Germline V CDR1 and CDR2: SGHDT, YYEEEE. CDR3 nucleotides: TGTGCCAGCAGCTTCGTCGGGAACACTGAAGCTTTCTTT. It yields the protein CASSFVGNTEAFF.

J is TRBJ2-7 and V is TRBV7-9; D could derive from TRBD1 or TRBD2 (5 bases each). In germline, CDR1 is SEHNR, CDR2 FQNEAQ (reference sequence). Trimming took off 0 bases at V and 6 bases at J, with 9 bases between the two ends. The CDR3 contains 13 residues. In nucleotides, the CDR3 is TGTGCCAGCAGCTTAGCGGCCGGGGCCGAGCAGTACTTC. Protein sequence: CASSLAAGAEQYF.

V is TRBV13 and J is TRBJ2-2; 7 nucleotides agree with TRBD2. CDR3 length: 15 amino acids. Trimming removed 8 bases from V and 4 bases from J; junction bases left unmatched: 10. Per the germline V gene, CDR1 is PRHDT and CDR2 is FYEKMQ (reference sequence). This CDR3 reads CASSAGGSITGELFF. The CDR3 nucleotides are TGTGCCAGCTCTGCTGGCGGGAGTATCACCGGGGAGCTGTTTTTT.

V gene TRBV2 combines with J gene TRBJ1-1; D may be TRBD1 (5 bases). Germline V lookup: CDR1 SNHLY, CDR2 FYNNEI. Trimming pared 9 bases from V and 1 base from J, leaving 12 bases between. This CDR3 is built from 13 residues. The CDR3 DNA is TGTGCCAGTAGCAGGGAAGAGAACACTGAAGCTTTCTTT. As protein: CASSREENTEAFF.

The CDR3 nucleotides read TGTGCCAGCGGACCAGTAACTATGTACCAAGAGACCCAGTACTTC. Translating gives CASGPVTMYQETQYF. The chain uses TRBV27 and TRBJ2-5, with unresolved D. The germline V gene encodes CDR1 MNHEY and CDR2 SMNVEV (reference sequence). V was clipped by 8 bases and J by 0 bases, with 16 bases between them. This CDR3 is built from 15 residues.

On this clone itself: An end of the junction differs from the germline gene, which may be a read error. The gene calls are TRBV28 and TRBJ2-7; D not resolved. The CDR3 is made up of 8 amino acids. Per germline, CDR1 MDHEN and CDR2 SYDVKM. The CDR3: CASRNDRF. As DNA, the CDR3 is TGTGCCAGCAGGAACGACCGATTC. Supplemented by reference TRBV28 and TRBJ2-7, the full variable domain reads DVKVTQSSRYLVKRTGEKVFLECVQDMDHENMFWYRQDPGLGLRLIYFSYDVKMKEKGDIPEGYSVSREKKERFSLILESASTNQTSMYLCASRNDRFGPGTRLTVT.

This chain links TRBV4-2 with TRBJ1-1; the D is unclear. The CDR3 covers 15 residues. The V gene's germline CDR1 is LGHNA and CDR2 YNFKEQ. V was clipped by 5 bases and J by 1 base, with 14 bases between them. The CDR3 region has the DNA TGTGCCAGCAGCTCCCAGCCCCACGGGAACACTGAAGCTTTCTTT. Its translation is CASSSQPHGNTEAFF.

The chain carries TRBV10-3 and TRBJ2-5, with D unclear. Germline values: CDR1 ENHRY, CDR2 SYGVKD. This CDR3 comprises 15 residues. V lost 4 bases and J 3 bases, leaving 15 bases between the germline ends. The CDR3 nucleotides are TGTGCCATCAGTGGGGGTAGGGCAAGCGAAGAGACCCAGTACTTC. Protein: CAISGGRASEETQYF.

This clone occurred once. The gene calls are TRBV20-1 and TRBJ2-1; D gene unclear. V was shortened by 3 bases and J by 7 bases, with 10 bases between the two germline ends. Germline lookup yields CDR1 DFQATT and CDR2 SNEGSKA (reference sequence). CDR3 length: 12 residues. The CDR3 protein is CSASIQQNEQFF. The CDR3, as DNA: TGCAGTGCTAGTATCCAGCAGAATGAGCAGTTCTTC.

The chain employs TRBV27 and TRBJ2-2, with D uncertain. With 4 bases removed from V and 5 bases from J, the gap between germline ends came to 17 bases. The germline gives CDR1 MNHEY, CDR2 SMNVEV (reference sequence). The CDR3 totals 16 residues. In DNA form, the CDR3 reads TGTGCCAGCAGTTCCCGGTCAGGCTTGGTGACCGGGGAGCTGTTTTTT. The encoded protein is CASSSRSGLVTGELFF.

The genes are TRBV5-5 and TRBJ2-5; D is possibly TRBD2 (5 bases). The CDR3 has 13 amino acids. The germline CDR1 and CDR2 sequences are SGHKS and YYEKEE (reference sequence). Trimming left V 4 bases short and J 4 bases short, with 11 bases between. The CDR3 here is CASSGGNTETQYF. For the CDR3, the DNA is TGTGCCAGCAGCGGAGGAAATACAGAGACCCAGTACTTC.

The V call is TRBV15, the J call TRBJ2-7, with TRBD1 as a possible D gene (6 bases). The germline gives CDR1 LNHNV, CDR2 YYDKDF (reference sequence). CDR3 size: 15 residues. V dropped 0 bases and J dropped 4 bases, with 13 bases sitting between them. DNA of the CDR3: TGTGCCACCAGCAGAGATTCAGGGACAAGTTACGAGCAGTACTTC. Protein: CATSRDSGTSYEQYF.

V is TRBV10-3 and J is TRBJ2-1, with 7 bases aligning to TRBD2. Germline CDR1 reads ENHRY; CDR2 reads SYGVKD. This CDR3 has 14 amino acids. V shed 7 bases, J shed 7 bases, and the junction held 10 bases outside the gene matches. The CDR3 coding sequence is TGTGCCATCACCCCCGGGACTACTGGAAATGAGCAGTTCTTC. Its protein is CAITPGTTGNEQFF.

A word on this clone: Sequence at one end of the junction differs from germline and may be a read error. V gene TRBV3-1 (or the pseudogene TRBV3-2) combines with J gene TRBJ2-7, with 9 bases matching TRBD2. This CDR3 is 16 amino acids long. Germline V gene sequence: CDR1 LGHDT, CDR2 YNNKEL (reference sequence). The CDR3 region has the DNA TGTGCCAGCACCCAAGGTGGCGGGAGGGCCCCGGGCGAGCAGTACTTC. This translates into CASTQGGGRAPGEQYF.

The V call is TRBV19, the J call TRBJ1-5; D perhaps matches TRBD1 (5 bases). There are 16 residues in the CDR3. Germline loops: CDR1 LNHDA, CDR2 SQIVND (reference sequence). The V end was cut by 8 bases, the J end by 3 bases, with 20 bases between. CDR3 sequence reads: CASAPPAQAINQPQHF. CDR3 in DNA: TGTGCCAGTGCCCCGCCCGCACAGGCAATCAATCAGCCCCAGCATTTT. The full variable domain, in which reference TRBV19 and TRBJ1-5 provide the parts outside the CDR3, is DGGITQSPKYLFRKEGQNVTLSCEQNLNHDAMYWYRQDPGQGLRLIYYSQIVNDFQKGDIAEGYSVSREKKESFPLTVTSAQKNPTAFYLCASAPPAQAINQPQHFGDGTRLSIL.

The J gene is TRBJ1-1, the V gene TRBV19; D is unclear. The CDR3 spans 13 residues. CDR1 is LNHDA, CDR2 SQIVND, per germline (reference sequence). Trimming left V 1 base short and J 3 bases short, with 6 bases between. CDR3 sequence: CASSIGMDTEAFF. The CDR3 DNA is TGTGCCAGTAGTATAGGGATGGACACTGAAGCTTTCTTT.

The rearrangement joins TRBV6-5 to TRBJ2-2; the D gene could be TRBD1 or TRBD2 (5 bases each). Trimming took off 0 bases at V and 9 bases at J, with 11 bases between the two ends. The CDR3 length is 14 residues. Germline V gives CDR1 MNHEY, CDR2 SVGAGI. CDR3 loop: CASSYSSGGWELFF. CDR3 DNA sequence: TGTGCCAGCAGTTACTCGAGTGGGGGATGGGAGCTGTTTTTT.

The table lists this clone with a count of one. The genes are TRBV21-1 and TRBJ2-7. TRBV21-1 is an annotated pseudogene. CDR3 length: 17 amino acids. The CDR3 loop reads CASSKVQGTPLLYEQYF. The CDR3 DNA sequence: TGTGCCAGCAGCAAAGTGCAGGGGACTCCACTTTTGTACGAGCAGTACTTC.

The chain employs TRBV9 and TRBJ1-1, with a possible D match to TRBD1 (6 bases). The CDR3 consists of 14 residues. V dropped 3 bases and J dropped 5 bases, with 14 bases sitting between them. Per the germline V gene, CDR1 is SGDLS and CDR2 is YYNGEE. CDR3 in amino acids: CASSERGAKTEAFF. DNA for the CDR3: TGTGCCAGCAGCGAACGGGGGGCGAAGACTGAAGCTTTCTTT.

The CDR3 is CASSNYNEQFF. The CDR3 DNA is TGTGCCAGCAGCAATTACAATGAGCAGTTCTTC. The chain joins TRBV7-8 to TRBJ2-1; D not resolved. This CDR3 is built from 11 residues. Trimming cost V 5 bases and J 4 bases, with 3 bases left between them. Germline V CDR1 and CDR2: SGHVS, FQNEAQ.

CDR3 DNA sequence: TGTGCCAGCAGCTTAGGAAGGGCCCAGGAGACCCAGTACTTC. Its protein product is CASSLGRAQETQYF. V and J are TRBV7-3 and TRBJ2-5; D call uncertain. This CDR3 spans 14 amino acids. Germline lookup yields CDR1 SGHTA and CDR2 FQGTGA. Deletions cut 2 bases from V and 5 bases from J, with 12 bases between.